The 18 T cell receptor beta chains below all came from one sample that was sequenced in a study of metastatic and nonmetastatic thyroid tumors. Prior to thyroid surgery, none of the patients had received any treatment. TCRdb re-called the PCR reads through MiXCR. The sample contains roughly 5,200 clones, less than 35% of which appear only once. Sequenced input: adjacent normal tissue. The receptors come from a female donor with papillary thyroid cancer or a benign thyroid nodule (not recorded which). Some clones in this sample may be carry-over from other donors' samples.

This clone was seen a few times. This may arise from a read error, as a much more abundant clone is one base away. The genes are TRBV6-5 and TRBJ1-2; the D gene is possibly TRBD1 (5 bases). CDR3 size: 15 residues. The germline CDR1 and CDR2 sequences are MNHEY and SVGAGI. In DNA form, the CDR3 reads TGTGTCAGCAGTTACTCGGGGGTAACTGGCTATGGCTACACCTTC. Amino acid sequence: CVSSYSGVTGYGYTF.

This clone is labeled medium-sized (0.01 to 0.1%). The chain recombines TRBV6-1 with TRBJ1-2; 12 bases are a match to TRBD1. Germline-derived CDR1 and CDR2 are MNHNS and SASEGT. Trimming removed 6 bases from V and 6 bases from J; junction bases left unmatched: 5. The CDR3 consists of 14 residues. This chain's CDR3 is CASRGTGGTNGYTF. The CDR3, as DNA: TGTGCCAGCAGGGGGACAGGGGGCACGAATGGCTACACCTTC.

At least ten counts were recorded for this clone. The genes are TRBV7-2 and TRBJ2-2; D is unresolved. This CDR3 has 13 residues. CDR1 and CDR2 (germline): SGHTA, FQGNSA. The V and J ends lost 5 bases and 7 bases respectively, with 11 bases between them. The DNA of the CDR3 is TGTGCCAGCAGCCCCCCTTATGGCGGGGAGCTGTTTTTT. Translation: CASSPPYGGELFF. Full variable domain (outside the CDR3, taken from reference TRBV7-2 and TRBJ2-2): GAGVSQSPSNKVTEKGKDVELRCDPISGHTALYWYRQSLGQGLEFLIYFQGNSAPDKSGLPSDRFSAERTGGSVSTLTIQRTQQEDSAVYLCASSPPYGGELFFGEGSRLTVL.

This clone was seen more than once but under ten times. The chain has TRBV11-2 and TRBJ2-3; 13 bases are a match to TRBD2. With V trimmed by 5 bases and J by 3 bases, 5 bases remained unmatched. Germline V gene sequence: CDR1 SGHAT, CDR2 FQNNGV. The CDR3 is 16 residues long. CDR3 region: CASSRLAGGGTDTQYF. CDR3 in DNA: TGTGCCAGCAGCAGACTAGCGGGGGGCGGGACAGATACGCAGTATTTT. Full variable domain (missing parts from reference TRBV11-2 and TRBJ2-3): EAGVAQSPRYKIIEKRQSVAFWCNPISGHATLYWYQQILGQGPKLLIQFQNNGVVDDSQLPKDRFSAERLKGVDSTLKIQPAKLEDSAVYLCASSRLAGGGTDTQYFGPGTRLTVL.

Worth noting for this clone: This may stem from a read error, because a much larger clone lies one nucleotide away. The V and J genes are TRBV7-8 and TRBJ2-7, with a possible D match to TRBD2 (7 bases). V was cut by 5 bases and J by 0 bases, with 23 bases left in between. This CDR3 contains 18 residues. The germline V gene encodes CDR1 SGHVS and CDR2 FQNEAQ. CDR3 residues: CASSPRTRGGASSYEQYF. The CDR3 nucleotides are TGTGCCAGCAGCCCCAGGACTAGAGGGGGGGCAAGCTCCTACGAGCAGTACTTC.

This clone has just a few counts. The V and J genes are TRBV28 and TRBJ1-1; D is uncertain. The V end lost 5 bases, the J end lost 6 bases, and 13 bases lay between the germline ends. The germline CDR1 and CDR2 sequences are MDHEN and SYDVKM. The CDR3 extends over 13 amino acids. The CDR3 coding sequence is TGTGCCAGCAGTAGAGTGGGGTTCGCTGAAGCTTTCTTT. Residues: CASSRVGFAEAFF.

The gene calls are TRBV11-3 and TRBJ2-6; TRBD1 agrees at 8 bases. CDR3 size: 16 residues. Per the germline V gene, CDR1 is SGHNT and CDR2 is YENEEA. The V gene end was trimmed by 6 bases and the J gene end by 0 bases; junction bases not matched to a gene: 4. For the CDR3, the DNA is TGTGCCAGCAGAGACAGGGGATTCTCTGGGGCCAACGTCCTGACTTTC. Protein sequence: CASRDRGFSGANVLTF.

The chain links TRBV7-2 to TRBJ1-5; D unclear. CDR3 length: 14 amino acids. Per the germline V gene, CDR1 is SGHTA and CDR2 is FQGNSA. V dropped 2 bases and J dropped 6 bases, with 11 bases sitting between them. Written as DNA, the CDR3 is TGTGCCAGCAGCTTATTCGTTCGCGGTCAGCCCCAGCATTTT. This gives the protein CASSLFVRGQPQHF.

This clone was counted ten times or more. The chain has TRBV27 and TRBJ1-1; D may be TRBD1 (6 bases). The germline CDR1 and CDR2 sequences are MNHEY and SMNVEV (reference sequence). Trimming removed 6 bases from V and 0 bases from J, with 11 bases in between. This CDR3 is 14 amino acids long. The CDR3 DNA follows: TGTGCCAGCAGGTCAGGGGCCATGAACACTGAAGCTTTCTTT. Encoded protein: CASRSGAMNTEAFF.

This clone is large by share. The V call is TRBV12-3 or TRBV12-4, the J call TRBJ2-7; D remains unclear. The CDR3 length is 14 residues. Trimming pared 1 base from V and 0 bases from J, leaving 7 bases between. In DNA, the CDR3 is TGTGCCAGCAGTTTAGGTGGGAACTCCTACGAGCAGTACTTC. Translating it yields CASSLGGNSYEQYF.

The sample holds many counts of this clone. V usage is TRBV6-1 and J usage is TRBJ1-2, with 7 positions matching TRBD1. J was trimmed by 0 bases and V by 5 bases; bases with no gene match: 6. The CDR3 is made up of 15 amino acids. Germline CDR1 MNHNS, CDR2 SASEGT. Here the CDR3 DNA reads TGTGCCAGCAGTTCCGACAGGGTTCCTAACTATGGCTACACCTTC. Translating gives CASSSDRVPNYGYTF.

The rearrangement uses TRBV5-1 and TRBJ2-1, with TRBD1 identical over 10 bases. The CDR3 totals 15 residues. Germline CDR1 and CDR2: SGHRS and YFSETQ. Trimming removed 3 bases from V and 7 bases from J; junction bases left unmatched: 7. This chain's CDR3 is CASSSGQGIRNEQFF. CDR3 sequence (DNA): TGCGCCAGCAGCTCGGGACAGGGGATTAGGAATGAGCAGTTCTTC.

The chain links TRBV20-1 to TRBJ1-1, with 8 bases lining up with TRBD1. This CDR3 has 14 residues. Germline values: CDR1 DFQATT, CDR2 SNEGSKA (reference sequence). CDR3 bases: TGCAGCCAGAACCCCGGACAGGGAAACACTGAAGCTTTCTTT. Protein product: CSQNPGQGNTEAFF.

This clone came up a few times. The chain links TRBV6-1 to TRBJ1-6, with D unclear. V was trimmed by 3 bases and J by 11 bases, leaving 11 bases between them. Germline V CDR1 and CDR2: MNHNS, SASEGT. The CDR3 loop spans 13 amino acids. The CDR3 DNA reads TGTGCCAGCAGTGAGGTCGCCCGCACACCCCTCCACTTT. Protein sequence: CASSEVARTPLHF.

This clone was seen repeatedly, ten times or more. The CDR3 reads CASSFLNGQGGSPLHF. CDR3 coding DNA: TGTGCCAGCAGCTTCCTCAATGGACAGGGGGGTTCACCCCTCCACTTT. The V call is TRBV7-3, the J call TRBJ1-6; the match to TRBD1 covers 10 bases. The V gene end was trimmed by 3 bases and the J gene end by 9 bases; junction bases not matched to a gene: 8. The germline gives CDR1 SGHTA, CDR2 FQGTGA. This CDR3 spans 16 amino acids.

V gene TRBV12-3 or TRBV12-4 combines with J gene TRBJ1-2; TRBD1 might be the D (5 bases). V lost 3 bases to trimming and J lost 7 bases, with 12 bases between them. The CDR3 is 13 residues long. The CDR3 loop reads CASSLSGFGGYTF. CDR3 DNA: TGTGCCAGCAGTTTGTCAGGGTTTGGTGGCTACACCTTC.

This clone was seen only a few times. This may come from a read error, since a much larger clone is one base off. This chain uses TRBV2 with TRBJ1-1; TRBD1 agrees at 12 bases. Trimming took 10 bases from V and 2 from J; bases not matched to a gene: 8. The CDR3 length is 15 residues. Per germline, CDR1 SNHLY and CDR2 FYNNEI. The DNA for the CDR3 is TGTGCCATCTATGGGACAGGGGGCCAAAACACTGAAGCTTTCTTT. This sequence encodes CAIYGTGGQNTEAFF.

Within the sample, this clone is large. The chain has TRBV5-6 and TRBJ2-1; 7 bases are a match to TRBD2. Germline-derived CDR1 and CDR2 are SGHDT and YYEEEE. The length of the CDR3 is 15 residues. The J segment lost 5 bases and the V segment lost 0 bases, leaving 5 bases of the junction unmatched. The DNA of the CDR3 is TGTGCCAGCAGCTTGGGAGGGAGGGCCGACAATGAGCAGTTCTTC. It encodes CASSLGGRADNEQFF.